These 25 T cell receptor beta chains were sequenced from one sample in a study of blood T cell repertoires in COVID-19. Using immunoSEQ multiplex PCR, the repertoire was profiled, and TCRdb retains in-frame clones only, with some absent. The sample includes 130,000 to 150,000 clones, under 85% seen only once; the top ten take about 5.8%. The sequencing input was peripheral blood. All receptors derive from a human donor in a cohort sampled during active COVID-19.

The rearrangement joins TRBV19 to TRBJ2-7; 8 nucleotides agree with TRBD1. The CDR3 sequence is 13 residues long. V dropped 5 bases and J dropped 6; count of bases not matched to a gene: 6. CDR1 LNHDA and CDR2 SQIVND come from the germline V gene (reference sequence). CDR3 loop: CASSEDRVSEQYF. DNA for the CDR3: TGTGCCAGTAGTGAGGACAGGGTATCCGAGCAGTACTTC.

There are a few counts of this clone. The chain is built from TRBV29-1 and TRBJ1-6; 7 bases map to TRBD1. The CDR3 sequence is 15 residues long. The trim removed 8 bases at V and 5 bases at J, leaving 12 bases unmatched. Germline V lookup: CDR1 SQVTM, CDR2 ANQGSEA. The CDR3 protein is CSPCQRQGDNSPLHF. The CDR3 DNA reads as TGCAGCCCATGCCAGAGACAGGGAGATAATTCACCCCTCCACTTT.

The chain's CDR3 is CASSPRGYEQYF. The CDR3 coding sequence is TGTGCCAGCAGTCCCCGGGGTTACGAGCAGTACTTC. The chain links TRBV6-2 or TRBV6-3 to TRBJ2-7, with D possibly matching TRBD2 (5 bases). V was trimmed by 5 bases and J by 4 bases, leaving 9 bases between them. The CDR3 extends over 12 amino acids. CDR1 is MNHEY, CDR2 SVGEGT, per germline.

The chain employs TRBV18 and TRBJ2-5; 12 positions match TRBD2. CDR1 is KGHSH, CDR2 LQKENI, per germline. This CDR3 comprises 15 residues. Trimming at V came to 6 bases and at J to 5 bases, leaving 7 bases not matched to a gene. CDR3 residues: CASSPLAGGQETQYF. Here the CDR3 DNA reads TGTGCCAGCTCCCCTCTAGCGGGGGGGCAGGAGACCCAGTACTTC. Filled out from reference TRBV18 and TRBJ2-5, the complete variable domain reads NAGVMQNPRHLVRRRGQEARLRCSPMKGHSHVYWYRQLPEEGLKFMVYLQKENIIDESGMPKERFSAEFPKEGPSILRIQQVVRGDSAAYFCASSPLAGGQETQYFGPGTRLLVL.

The genes are TRBV4-2 and TRBJ2-7, with D tentatively TRBD2 (6 bases). This CDR3 spans 18 amino acids. Trimming removed 0 bases from V and 0 bases from J, with 18 bases in between. Germline loops: CDR1 LGHNA, CDR2 YNFKEQ. The CDR3 spells CASSQDGGTLLISYEQYF. CDR3 DNA: TGTGCCAGCAGCCAAGATGGGGGGACCCTATTGATCTCCTACGAGCAGTACTTC.

V is TRBV2 and J is TRBJ2-5; TRBD1 agrees at 10 bases. This CDR3 has 15 amino acids. Germline V gives CDR1 SNHLY, CDR2 FYNNEI. The V and J ends lost 8 bases and 2 bases, in that order; junction bases with no gene match: 8. For the CDR3, the DNA is TGTGCCAGCGGGAGGGACAGGGGTTTACAAGAGACCCAGTACTTC. As protein: CASGRDRGLQETQYF.

V usage is TRBV11-3 and J usage is TRBJ2-2, with TRBD1 matching 8 bases. V lost 5 bases to trimming and J lost 6 bases; unmatched junction nucleotides: 5. This CDR3 comprises 14 residues. Germline CDR1 and CDR2: SGHNT and YENEEA. The chain's CDR3 is CASSEDRAAGELFF. The CDR3 region has the DNA TGTGCCAGCAGCGAGGACAGGGCGGCCGGGGAGCTGTTTTTT. Combining the CDR3 with reference TRBV11-3 and TRBJ2-2 gives the whole variable domain EAGVVQSPRYKIIEKKQPVAFWCNPISGHNTLYWYLQNLGQGPELLIRYENEEAVDDSQLPKDRFSAERLKGVDSTLKIQPAELGDSAVYLCASSEDRAAGELFFGEGSRLTVL.

This sequence joins TRBV7-9 and TRBJ2-1; the match to TRBD2 covers 7 bases. Germline CDR1 reads SEHNR; CDR2 reads FQNEAQ (reference sequence). This CDR3 spans 11 amino acids. With V trimmed by 6 bases and J by 9 bases, 2 bases remained unmatched. In DNA, the CDR3 is TGTGCCAGCAGAGGGAGGGGTGAGCAGTTCTTC. Translating gives CASRGRGEQFF.

V gene TRBV19 combines with J gene TRBJ1-5, with D maybe TRBD1 (6 bases). Between the trimmed V and J ends, which lost 6 bases and 2 bases, there was a span of 14 bases. Germline V lookup: CDR1 LNHDA, CDR2 SQIVND (reference sequence). This CDR3 is 15 amino acids long. This chain's CDR3 is CASRTGRAGNQPQHF. CDR3 in DNA: TGTGCCAGTAGGACAGGACGGGCCGGCAATCAGCCCCAGCATTTT.

J is TRBJ1-3 and V is TRBV3-1 (or the pseudogene TRBV3-2); D gene uncertain. V gave up 2 bases and J gave up 8 bases, with 7 bases separating them. Germline V gene data show CDR1 as LGHDT and CDR2 as YNNKEL (reference sequence). The CDR3 consists of 12 residues. The chain's CDR3 is CASSQTGDTIYF. The CDR3 DNA is TGTGCCAGCAGCCAAACGGGAGACACCATATATTTT.

The chain is built from TRBV4-3 and TRBJ2-3, with D tentatively TRBD2 (5 bases). This CDR3 has 18 residues. Germline V lookup: CDR1 LGHNA, CDR2 YSLEER. Trimming left V 5 bases short and J 1 base short, with 22 bases between. DNA of the CDR3: TGCGCCAGCAGCGAAATACATCTGATCGGGGTTGGCACAGATACGCAGTATTTT. It encodes CASSEIHLIGVGTDTQYF.

The genes are TRBV19 and TRBJ2-7; TRBD1 matches 9 bases. The V gene end was trimmed by 4 bases and the J gene end by 6 bases; junction bases not matched to a gene: 13. Germline assignment: CDR1 LNHDA and CDR2 SQIVND (reference sequence). The CDR3 loop spans 16 amino acids. The CDR3 DNA reads as TGTGCCAGTAGTACCCTCACCCCGGGACAGGGTTCCGAGCAGTACTTC. It yields the protein CASSTLTPGQGSEQYF.

This rearrangement joins TRBV5-1 to TRBJ1-1; D gene ambiguous. The CDR3 is made up of 13 amino acids. The germline V and J ends were trimmed by 4 bases and 4 bases, with 11 bases remaining between them. Germline assignment: CDR1 SGHRS and CDR2 YFSETQ. CDR3: CASSPNPGTEAFF. DNA for the CDR3: TGCGCCAGCAGCCCGAATCCGGGCACTGAAGCTTTCTTT.

V is TRBV5-4 and J is TRBJ2-5; D gene ambiguous. V was cut by 3 bases and J by 4 bases, with 4 bases left in between. CDR3 length: 11 amino acids. Germline V gene lookup returns CDR1 SGHNT and CDR2 YYREEE (reference sequence). CDR3 nucleotide sequence: TGTGCCAGCAGCTCCCTAGAGACCCAGTACTTC. As protein: CASSSLETQYF. The variable domain in full, completed from reference TRBV5-4 and TRBJ2-5, reads ETGVTQSPTHLIKTRGQQVTLRCSSQSGHNTVSWYQQALGQGPQFIFQYYREEENGRGNFPPRFSGLQFPNYSSELNVNALELDDSALYLCASSSLETQYFGPGTRLLVL.

In its sample, this clone was seen once. Here the CDR3 DNA reads TGCGCCAGCAGCCAAGAGACTCCAGATACGCAGTATTTT. It is translated as CASSQETPDTQYF. This sequence joins TRBV4-1 and TRBJ2-3; unclear D gene. The CDR3 has 13 amino acids. Trimming removed 0 bases at V and 4 bases at J, with 5 bases between. Germline CDR1 MGHRA, CDR2 YSYEKL.

The chain uses TRBV7-2 and TRBJ1-1, with a possible D match to TRBD1 (6 bases). The V gene lost 5 bases and the J gene lost 6 bases, with 10 bases spanning the gap. This CDR3 comprises 12 residues. Germline loops: CDR1 SGHTA, CDR2 FQGNSA. CDR3 coding DNA: TGTGCCAGCAGCCGAGGACAGTCTGAAGCTTTCTTT. Amino acids: CASSRGQSEAFF.

This rearrangement joins TRBV15 to TRBJ2-2; 8 nucleotides line up with TRBD1. Germline loops: CDR1 LNHNV, CDR2 YYDKDF (reference sequence). J was trimmed by 5 bases and V by 0 bases; bases with no gene match: 8. This CDR3 is built from 17 residues. The CDR3 protein is CATSRDSRTGSTGELFF. CDR3 DNA: TGTGCCACCAGCAGAGATAGTAGGACAGGGAGTACCGGGGAGCTGTTTTTT.

The chain combines TRBV12-5 with TRBJ2-7, with unresolved D. The CDR3 spans 12 residues. V was trimmed by 3 bases and J by 3 bases, leaving 6 bases between them. Germline values: CDR1 LGHNT, CDR2 FRNRAP. CDR3 sequence (DNA): TGTGCTAGTGGTTTCGGTAACTACGAGCAGTACTTC. Encoded protein: CASGFGNYEQYF. The complete variable domain, with remaining parts taken from reference TRBV12-5 and TRBJ2-7, reads DARVTQTPRHKVTEMGQEVTMRCQPILGHNTVFWYRQTMMQGLELLAYFRNRAPLDDSGMPKDRFSAEMPDATLATLKIQPSEPRDSAVYFCASGFGNYEQYFGPGTRLTVT.

V is TRBV10-3 and J is TRBJ2-3, with D possibly being TRBD1 (6 bases). The CDR3 runs 14 residues. Per germline, CDR1 ENHRY and CDR2 SYGVKD. Trimming shortened V by 4 bases and J by 1 base, and 9 bases separated the two germline ends. This CDR3 reads CAISANRGTDTQYF. CDR3 nucleotides: TGTGCCATCAGTGCAAACAGGGGCACAGATACGCAGTATTTT.

The chain recombines TRBV6-1 with TRBJ1-1, with D maybe TRBD1 (6 bases). V dropped 2 bases and J dropped 5 bases, with 15 bases sitting between them. CDR1 is MNHNS and CDR2 is SASEGT in the germline V gene. The CDR3 consists of 15 residues. The CDR3 region is CASSESWTEETEAFF. The CDR3 DNA is TGTGCCAGCAGTGAATCTTGGACAGAGGAGACTGAAGCTTTCTTT.

This clone was observed a handful of times. The chain carries TRBV12-3 or TRBV12-4 and TRBJ2-7, with TRBD1 matching over 9 bases. Trimming removed 7 bases from V and 5 bases from J; junction bases left unmatched: 6. The CDR3 runs to 13 residues. CDR3 nucleotide sequence: TGTGCCAGCACGACAGGGGGTGTCCACGAGCAGTACTTC. As protein: CASTTGGVHEQYF.

This rearrangement joins TRBV7-3 to TRBJ2-7, with D perhaps matching TRBD2 (5 bases). Looked up from germline, CDR1 is SGHTA and CDR2 is FQGTGA. With 5 bases removed from V and 7 bases from J, the gap between germline ends came to 12 bases. This CDR3 spans 12 amino acids. The CDR3 nucleotides are TGTGCCAGCAGCCCCGAGGGCCTGGAGCAGTACTTC. It translates to CASSPEGLEQYF.

The chain uses TRBV24-1 and TRBJ1-2; TRBD1 might be the D (5 bases). V gave up 6 bases and J gave up 8 bases, with 9 bases separating them. The CDR3 totals 11 residues. Germline V gene lookup returns CDR1 KGHDR and CDR2 SFDVKD. The CDR3 here is CATSNGGGYTF. For the CDR3, the DNA is TGTGCCACCAGTAATGGGGGGGGCTACACCTTC.

This clone has just one count. The chain carries TRBV4-1 and TRBJ1-4; D is perhaps TRBD1 (6 bases). The CDR3 consists of 16 residues. CDR1 and CDR2 from the germline V gene are MGHRA and YSYEKL. V dropped 0 bases and J dropped 7 bases, with 15 bases sitting between them. The DNA for the CDR3 is TGCGCCAGCAGCCAAGATGGTAGGGGGGGGAGTGAAAAACTGTTTTTT. Translating gives CASSQDGRGGSEKLFF.

This clone was detected only once. The chain is built from TRBV3-1 (or the pseudogene TRBV3-2) and TRBJ2-1; 7 nucleotides align to TRBD2. The CDR3 consists of 19 residues. With 2 bases clipped from V and 0 bases from J, the junction kept 13 bases outside the gene matches. Germline CDR1 is LGHDT and CDR2 is YNNKEL (reference sequence). This CDR3 reads CASSQLRTGGTRSYNEQFF. The DNA of the CDR3 is TGTGCCAGCAGCCAATTAAGGACGGGAGGCACACGCTCCTACAATGAGCAGTTCTTC.